Each of the 7 T cell receptor beta chains below was sequenced from the same sample in a study of Graves' ophthalmopathy and Graves' hyperthyroidism. Researchers took RNA transcripts and amplified TCR beta CDR3 regions from them. The workflow started with a first-round RT-PCR run with HTBI primers and then moved on to a second-round multiplex PCR. TCRdb reprocessed the multiplex PCR reads with MiXCR, giving one entry per CDR3 protein. The sample lists hundreds of thousands of distinct CDR3 sequences, about a fifth occurring once. The sequencing sample was made of peripheral blood. These receptors all come from a woman under 30 with stable Graves' hyperthyroidism. Some clones in this sample may be carry-over from other donors' samples.

The chain has TRBV7-2 and TRBJ1-5; D call uncertain. The V gene lost 5 bases and the J gene lost 0 bases, with 11 bases spanning the gap. CDR1 is SGHTA, CDR2 FQGNSA, per germline. The CDR3 totals 15 residues. The CDR3 sequence: CASSPGVHSNQPQHF. Here the CDR3 DNA reads TGTGCCAGCAGCCCAGGTGTCCATAGCAATCAGCCCCAGCATTTT.

Note on this clonotype: This sequence may be a read error, since a much larger clone differs from it by one base. This rearrangement joins TRBV12-3 or TRBV12-4 to TRBJ1-5; D call uncertain. V lost 3 bases to trimming and J lost 3 bases, with 6 bases between them. CDR3 length: 13 residues. CDR3 protein: CASSLSYNQPQHF. The CDR3 coding sequence is TGTGCCAGCAGTTTGTCCTACAATCAGCCCCAGCATTTT.

V is TRBV7-2 and J is TRBJ1-2; possible D gene TRBD1, 6 bases. CDR1 and CDR2 (germline): SGHTA, FQGNSA. Deletions cut 0 bases from V and 4 bases from J, with 9 bases between. The CDR3 runs to 14 residues. CDR3 in DNA: TGTGCCAGCAGCTTAGCGCTGGACAGCTATGGCTACACCTTC. It codes for CASSLALDSYGYTF.

This clonotype was found many times. This sequence joins TRBV20-1 and TRBJ2-2, with 8 bases lining up with TRBD1. The CDR3 is made up of 13 amino acids. V shed 6 bases, J shed 5 bases, and the junction held 5 bases outside the gene matches. Germline assignment: CDR1 DFQATT and CDR2 SNEGSKA (reference sequence). The CDR3 coding sequence is TGCAGTGCACGGACAGGGTGGACCGGGGAGCTGTTTTTT. Translated: CSARTGWTGELFF.

Of note for this clonotype: One junction end does not reproduce the germline sequence, and a read error may be involved. This chain connects TRBV30 to TRBJ1-1; D not resolved. Looked up from germline, CDR1 is GTSNPN and CDR2 is SVGIG (reference sequence). There are 13 residues in the CDR3. CDR3 sequence reads: CARSPPANTEAFF. The CDR3 DNA is TGTGCCCGGAGCCCACCAGCGAACACTGAAGCCTTCTTT.

This clonotype was detected many times. V usage is TRBV7-6 and J usage is TRBJ2-7; perhaps TRBD1 as D (6 bases). Deletions cut 5 bases from V and 3 bases from J, with 14 bases between. Germline V lookup: CDR1 SGHVS, CDR2 FNYEAQ. The CDR3 covers 14 residues. This chain's CDR3 is CASSPRTADYEQYF. The CDR3 DNA sequence: TGTGCCAGCAGCCCGCGGACAGCTGACTACGAGCAGTACTTC.

Ten or more counts support this clonotype. The rearrangement uses TRBV25-1 and TRBJ1-2; D ambiguous. Trimming left V 3 bases short and J 4 bases short, with 9 bases between. There are 13 residues in the CDR3. Per the germline V gene, CDR1 is MGHDK and CDR2 is SYGVNS. The CDR3 nucleotides are TGTGCCAGCAGTGAGTCAGGCGGCTATGGCTACACCTTC. Its protein is CASSESGGYGYTF.